The next 13 T cell receptor beta chains were all read from a single sample in a study of blood T cell repertoires in COVID-19. The data were produced by immunoSEQ multiplex PCR, yet TCRdb's version contains in-frame clones alone and is incomplete. The sample yields approximately 440,000 clones, 70% to 90% seen once. What was sequenced was peripheral blood. Receptor source: a woman in her forties or fifties with COVID-19, enrolled during active disease.

CDR3 region: CASSSSGGGGYTF. The CDR3 DNA sequence: TGTGCCAGCAGTTCGTCAGGTGGAGGTGGCTACACCTTC. The rearrangement joins TRBV6-5 to TRBJ1-2; D is uncertain. Trimming stripped 4 bases from V and 7 bases from J, with 13 bases between. The CDR3 sequence is 13 residues long. Germline CDR1 is MNHEY and CDR2 is SVGAGI.

The rearrangement links TRBV3-1 (or the pseudogene TRBV3-2) to TRBJ1-2, with D possibly TRBD1 on 6 matching bases. This CDR3 has 15 amino acids. V was trimmed by 3 bases and J by 4 bases, leaving 15 bases between them. CDR1 is LGHDT, CDR2 YNNKEL, per germline (reference sequence). CDR3 coding DNA: TGTGCCAGCAGCCAGCCAGGGGACCCGGGCTATGGCTACACCTTC. Its protein is CASSQPGDPGYGYTF.

This chain connects TRBV5-1 to TRBJ2-5; unclear D gene. CDR1 is SGHRS, CDR2 YFSETQ, per germline. The CDR3 is 14 amino acids. V lost 0 bases, J lost 6 bases, and 12 bases lay in between. The CDR3: CASSLGIRGKTQYF. DNA of the CDR3: TGCGCCAGCAGCTTGGGAATCAGAGGCAAGACCCAGTACTTC.

Here the CDR3 DNA reads TGTGCCAGCAGGCCCAGGGGGAGTAATTCACCCCTCCACTTT. It translates to CASRPRGSNSPLHF. The chain links TRBV28 to TRBJ1-6; 7 nucleotides line up with TRBD1. Germline assignment: CDR1 MDHEN and CDR2 SYDVKM. The CDR3 runs 14 residues. V was clipped by 6 bases and J by 6 bases; unmatched bases: 5.

The V call is TRBV6-1, the J call TRBJ1-2; D is perhaps TRBD1 (5 bases). V dropped 2 bases and J dropped 5 bases, with 12 bases sitting between them. The V gene's germline CDR1 is MNHNS and CDR2 SASEGT. The CDR3 sequence is 14 residues long. In nucleotides, the CDR3 is TGTGCCAGCAGTGAAAGGGGCGGTACTTATGGCTACACCTTC. This gives the protein CASSERGGTYGYTF.

This clone was observed once. This chain links TRBV5-5 with TRBJ2-5, with D possibly TRBD2 on 5 matching bases. Looked up from germline, CDR1 is SGHKS and CDR2 is YYEKEE (reference sequence). This CDR3 region has 13 residues. The V and J ends lost 4 bases and 7 bases respectively, with 14 bases between them. The CDR3 DNA sequence: TGTGCCAGCAGCCCTGACACCGGAGGGACCCAGTACTTC. This sequence encodes CASSPDTGGTQYF.

This clone has only a few counts. The rearrangement links TRBV16 to TRBJ1-5; possible D gene TRBD1, 6 bases. The germline V and J ends were trimmed by 2 bases and 4 bases, with 15 bases remaining between them. The CDR3 is 16 residues long. Germline CDR1 KGHSY, CDR2 FQNENV. The CDR3 DNA reads TGTGCCAGCAGCCAAGGCGGGGGCGGGTCGAATCAGCCCCAGCATTTT. It encodes CASSQGGGGSNQPQHF. Filled out from reference TRBV16 and TRBJ1-5, the complete variable domain reads GEEVAQTPKHLVRGEGQKAKLYCAPIKGHSYVFWYQQVLKNEFKFLISFQNENVFDETGMPKERFSAKCLPNSPCSLEIQATKLEDSAVYFCASSQGGGGSNQPQHFGDGTRLSIL.

V and J are TRBV7-3 and TRBJ2-1, with 11 nucleotides matching TRBD2. The CDR3 spans 16 residues. The V and J ends lost 5 bases and 3 bases, in that order; junction bases with no gene match: 6. CDR1 SGHTA and CDR2 FQGTGA come from the germline V gene. CDR3 amino acids: CASSATGTSGYNEQFF. Written as DNA, the CDR3 is TGTGCCAGCAGCGCGACCGGGACTAGCGGCTACAATGAGCAGTTCTTC.

V and J are TRBV3-1 (or the pseudogene TRBV3-2) and TRBJ2-2, with 16 bases lining up with TRBD2. Losses at the gene ends were 4 bases for V and 4 bases for J; bases not matched to a gene: 12. This CDR3 contains 20 residues. Germline V lookup: CDR1 LGHDT, CDR2 YNNKEL (reference sequence). CDR3 in DNA: TGTGCCAGCAGCCCCCCTCCGGGACTAGCGGGGGGGCCGGGCACCGGGGAGCTGTTTTTT. It encodes CASSPPPGLAGGPGTGELFF.

This clone was picked up one time. The rearrangement uses TRBV6-5 and TRBJ1-2, with a possible D match to TRBD1 (5 bases). V dropped 8 bases and J dropped 8 bases, with 18 bases sitting between them. Germline V gene data show CDR1 as MNHEY and CDR2 as SVGAGI. There are 13 residues in the CDR3. The CDR3 sequence is CASSNGGSEGYTF. In nucleotides, the CDR3 is TGTGCCAGCTCTAACGGGGGATCAGAAGGCTACACCTTC.

The chain carries TRBV2 and TRBJ1-2, with D possibly being TRBD1 (5 bases). CDR1 and CDR2 (germline): SNHLY, FYNNEI. Trimming cost V 4 bases and J 7 bases, with 19 bases left between them. The CDR3 length is 15 residues. This chain's CDR3 is CASSVGVPPRGGYTF. Here the CDR3 DNA reads TGTGCCAGCAGTGTAGGGGTCCCCCCCCGAGGTGGCTACACCTTC.

The chain links TRBV5-6 to TRBJ1-2; the match to TRBD1 covers 10 bases. V lost 5 bases, J lost 7 bases, and 2 bases stayed unmatched. The V gene's germline CDR1 is SGHDT and CDR2 YYEEEE. This CDR3 is 12 amino acids long. Written as DNA, the CDR3 is TGTGCCAGCAGAGACAGGGGGCCTGGCTACACCTTC. Translated, it gives CASRDRGPGYTF.

V and J are TRBV7-2 and TRBJ1-3; D ambiguous. Germline CDR1 SGHTA, CDR2 FQGNSA. Trimming shortened V by 3 bases and J by 0 bases, and 6 bases separated the two germline ends. The CDR3 spans 14 residues. CDR3: CASSLVSSGNTIYF. The CDR3 nucleotides are TGTGCCAGCAGCTTGGTGAGCTCTGGAAACACCATATATTTT.